The rows below give T cell receptor beta chains drawn from one sample of a study of beta chain features in type 1 diabetes. Clones were sequenced by immunoSEQ multiplex PCR, and TCRdb holds only the in-frame ones, with some missing. In the table there are 680,000 or so clones, roughly 15% of which are singletons. Sequencing was carried out using naive CD4+ T cells from blood. The receptors stem from a young man in good health. Each CDR3 is given with its conserved first and last residue. The D gene is left open where the match is weak. Part of the rows lack a size; the others show once, few, many or a class for expanded clones.

v_gene,d_gene,j_gene,abundance,CDR3aa,CDR3nt
TRBV14,.,TRBJ1-5,.,CASSSTWDQPQHF,TGTGCCAGCAGCTCAACATGGGATCAGCCCCAGCATTTT
TRBV5-1,.,TRBJ2-7,few,CTSSLRGGSYEEQYF,TGCACCAGCAGCTTGAGAGGCGGTTCCTACGAGGAGCAGTACTTC
TRBV18,.,TRBJ2-7,few,CASSPQGAGVYEQYF,TGTGCCAGCTCACCACAGGGCGCTGGGGTCTACGAGCAGTACTTC
TRBV7-8,.,TRBJ1-2,.,CASSLTRQAIFNYGYTF,TGTGCCAGCAGCTTAACCAGACAGGCTATCTTTAACTATGGCTACACCTTC
TRBV5-1,.,TRBJ1-2,.,CAILAGSSYGYTF,TGCGCCATCCTGGCGGGCAGCAGCTATGGCTACACCTTC
TRBV27,.,TRBJ1-5,.,CASSLNGQPQHF,TGTGCCAGCAGTTTGAATGGTCAGCCCCAGCATTTT
TRBV7-2,.,TRBJ2-7,few,CASARPFYEQYF,TGTGCCAGCGCCCGCCCTTTCTACGAGCAGTACTTC
TRBV7-9,.,TRBJ2-7,few,CASSLGSDSYEQYF,TGTGCCAGCAGCTTAGGGAGTGATTCCTACGAGCAGTACTTC
TRBV9,TRBD1,TRBJ2-5,few,CASSKGQGAIQETQYF,TGTGCCAGCAGCAAAGGACAGGGGGCGATCCAAGAGACCCAGTACTTC
TRBV9,.,TRBJ1-5,few,CASSVGAGVQPQHF,TGTGCCAGCAGCGTAGGAGCCGGGGTCCAGCCCCAGCATTTT
TRBV29-1,TRBD1,TRBJ1-5,few,CSVGDRGRNQPQHF,TGCAGCGTTGGTGACAGGGGACGCAATCAGCCCCAGCATTTT
TRBV7-2,TRBD1,TRBJ1-2,.,CASSTDRGANYGYTF,TGTGCCAGCAGCACAGACAGGGGAGCTAACTATGGCTACACCTTC
TRBV28,.,TRBJ2-7,few,CASSLFRRTYEQYF,TGTGCCAGCAGTTTATTTCGGCGAACCTACGAGCAGTACTTC
TRBV4-3,.,TRBJ2-6,few,CASSQDPRAGANVLTF,TGCGCCAGCAGCCAAGATCCTCGTGCTGGGGCCAACGTCCTGACTTTC
TRBV11-2,.,TRBJ1-5,.,CASSLGPSYLPQHF,TGTGCCAGCAGCTTAGGCCCCAGCTATCTACCCCAGCATTTT